The 32 T cell receptor beta chains below all came from one sample that was sequenced in a study of cytomegalovirus exposure and HLA in healthy donors. A multiplex PCR was run with 60 Vbeta primers and 13 Jbeta primers. Generated by immunoSEQ multiplex PCR, the TCRdb table keeps only in-frame clones and is missing some. The sample carries 150,000 to 170,000 clones, about 68% recorded once. Sequenced material: PBMCs. These receptors were collected from a man in his late teens or twenties in good health and CMV-seronegative.

The rearrangement links TRBV19 to TRBJ2-7; possibly TRBD1 for D (5 bases). The CDR3 extends over 14 amino acids. V was pared by 3 bases and J by 2 bases, with 11 bases between. Per germline, CDR1 LNHDA and CDR2 SQIVND (reference sequence). CDR3: CASSIRRQTYEQYF. The CDR3 DNA is TGTGCCAGTAGTATTCGGAGACAGACCTACGAGCAGTACTTC.

This clone was picked up a small number of times. The gene calls are TRBV5-1 and TRBJ2-5; 7 bases map to TRBD1. The trim removed 4 bases at V and 9 bases at J, leaving 12 bases unmatched. CDR3 size: 14 residues. Germline CDR1 and CDR2: SGHRS and YFSETQ. CDR3 bases: TGCGCCAGCAGCGGAGAACAGGGGCTGGGGGCCCAGTACTTC. Translated: CASSGEQGLGAQYF.

CDR3 in DNA: TGTGCCAGCAGCTCGTCTGTCAGAGATACGCAGTATTTT. It encodes CASSSSVRDTQYF. The J gene is TRBJ2-3, the V gene TRBV7-8; D not certain. This CDR3 spans 13 amino acids. Per the germline V gene, CDR1 is SGHVS and CDR2 is FQNEAQ. V gave up 4 bases and J gave up 5 bases, with 10 bases separating them.

This clone was recorded a few times. The chain links TRBV5-1 to TRBJ2-3; tentative D call: TRBD2 (5 bases). V dropped 0 bases and J dropped 0 bases, with 14 bases sitting between them. CDR3 length equals 17 residues. CDR1 and CDR2 from the germline V gene are SGHRS and YFSETQ. The CDR3 nucleotides are TGCGCCAGCAGCTTGGTCGTAGCCGGCGGGAGCACAGATACGCAGTATTTT. This sequence encodes CASSLVVAGGSTDTQYF.

The chain joins TRBV19 to TRBJ2-1, with a possible D match to TRBD2 (5 bases). The CDR3 contains 15 residues. CDR1 and CDR2 (germline): LNHDA, SQIVND (reference sequence). Between the trimmed V and J ends, which lost 2 bases and 1 base, there was a span of 9 bases. CDR3 loop: CASSIKAASYNEQFF. The CDR3 bases are TGTGCCAGTAGTATAAAAGCGGCTTCCTACAATGAGCAGTTCTTC.

This clone appeared once. This chain joins TRBV18 and TRBJ1-2, with TRBD1 matching over 7 bases. V gave up 0 bases and J gave up 0 bases; unmatched junction bases: 10. This CDR3 has 18 amino acids. The germline V gene encodes CDR1 KGHSH and CDR2 LQKENI. CDR3 DNA: TGTGCCAGCTCACCACCGATTCAGGGGACAGCCTCTAACTATGGCTACACCTTC. It encodes CASSPPIQGTASNYGYTF.

The rearrangement uses TRBV7-2 and TRBJ2-7, with TRBD2 identical over 7 bases. This CDR3 is built from 15 residues. Unmatched junction bases numbered 4, after V lost 0 bases and J lost 2 bases. From germline, CDR1 is SGHTA and CDR2 FQGNSA. CDR3 region: CASSLAGGGPYEQYF. CDR3 bases: TGTGCCAGCAGCTTAGCGGGGGGAGGGCCCTACGAGCAGTACTTC.

In this sample, this clone turned up a few times. The genes are TRBV6-5 and TRBJ1-1; 7 bases match TRBD1. Germline CDR1 MNHEY, CDR2 SVGAGI. V trimming: 0 bases; J trimming: 4 bases; junction bases outside the gene matches: 5. The CDR3 extends over 15 amino acids. CDR3 region: CASSYSDRAGTEAFF. The CDR3 DNA follows: TGTGCCAGCAGTTACTCTGACAGGGCCGGCACTGAAGCTTTCTTT.

The V gene is TRBV6-6, the J gene TRBJ2-5; 14 bases line up with TRBD2. Per germline, CDR1 MNHNY and CDR2 SVGAGI (reference sequence). The CDR3 covers 16 residues. Trimming cost V 0 bases and J 4 bases; bases outside gene matches: 1. The chain's CDR3 is CASSYSGTSGRETQYF. CDR3 in DNA: TGTGCCAGCAGTTACTCGGGGACTAGCGGGAGAGAGACCCAGTACTTC.

This chain links TRBV6-1 with TRBJ1-1; no clear D gene. The germline V gene encodes CDR1 MNHNS and CDR2 SASEGT. This CDR3 contains 14 residues. Trimming shortened V by 5 bases and J by 2 bases, and 12 bases separated the two germline ends. Written as DNA, the CDR3 is TGTGCCAGCAGTTTTGACACCTTAAACACTGAAGCTTTCTTT. Amino acid sequence: CASSFDTLNTEAFF.

This clone has just one count. The chain uses TRBV28 and TRBJ1-5; D is unresolved. The CDR3 extends over 11 amino acids. The V end was cut by 6 bases, the J end by 4 bases, with 4 bases between. The germline gives CDR1 MDHEN, CDR2 SYDVKM. Here the CDR3 reads CASRLNQPQHF. CDR3 DNA: TGTGCCAGCAGGCTAAATCAGCCCCAGCATTTT.

In DNA, the CDR3 is TGTGCCAGCAGGGGGACAGGGGGCCGTACGCAGTATTTT. It codes for CASRGTGGRTQYF. The V call is TRBV6-5, the J call TRBJ2-3; 12 bases match TRBD1. Germline CDR1 reads MNHEY; CDR2 reads SVGAGI. With 6 bases clipped from V and 8 bases from J, the junction kept 3 bases outside the gene matches. This CDR3 has 13 amino acids.

The chain is built from TRBV28 and TRBJ2-3, with TRBD2 matching 11 bases. CDR3 length: 16 residues. With V trimmed by 6 bases and J by 4 bases, 9 bases remained unmatched. Germline CDR1 is MDHEN and CDR2 is SYDVKM. The CDR3, as DNA: TGTGCCAGCAGCCTCACTAGCGGGAGTGGGGCAGATACGCAGTATTTT. Translated, it gives CASSLTSGSGADTQYF.

This clone occurred a few times. V is TRBV7-2 and J is TRBJ2-1; no clear D gene. This CDR3 comprises 13 residues. Germline V gives CDR1 SGHTA, CDR2 FQGNSA. The V end was cut by 0 bases, the J end by 10 bases, with 10 bases between. The CDR3 region is CASSLAPLREQFF. The CDR3 DNA is TGTGCCAGCAGCTTAGCGCCGTTGCGGGAGCAGTTCTTC.

The V gene is TRBV28, the J gene TRBJ2-7; the match to TRBD2 covers 8 bases. From germline, CDR1 is MDHEN and CDR2 SYDVKM. Germline trimming cut 6 bases from V and 1 base from J; bases unmatched to any gene: 5. There are 14 residues in the CDR3. This CDR3 reads CASRVAGSSYEQYF. The CDR3 nucleotides read TGTGCCAGCAGAGTAGCGGGGTCGTCCTACGAGCAGTACTTC.

V usage is TRBV5-1 and J usage is TRBJ2-7; 8 bases are shared with TRBD2. Germline lookup yields CDR1 SGHRS and CDR2 YFSETQ. The CDR3 is made up of 16 amino acids. The ends lost 4 bases at V and 5 bases at J; junction bases unmatched: 14. CDR3 sequence reads: CASSGSLSGINNEQYF. CDR3 bases: TGCGCCAGCAGCGGAAGCCTTAGCGGGATTAACAACGAGCAGTACTTC.

This clone has only one observation. This chain joins TRBV10-3 and TRBJ2-3, with 7 bases fitting TRBD2. CDR1 ENHRY and CDR2 SYGVKD come from the germline V gene. The CDR3 runs to 15 residues. The trim removed 2 bases at V and 4 bases at J, leaving 6 bases unmatched. The CDR3 nucleotides are TGTGCCATCAGTGAGGGGGAGGGCCAGGCAGATACGCAGTATTTT. Its protein product is CAISEGEGQADTQYF.

CDR3 nucleotide sequence: TGTGCCAGCAGCTTGGCCGGGATTCTAGGACAGGGGGCAAACGAGCAGTACTTC. Protein: CASSLAGILGQGANEQYF. The chain has TRBV5-6 and TRBJ2-7; the match to TRBD1 covers 11 bases. The CDR3 is 18 amino acids. The germline V gene has CDR1 SGHDT and CDR2 YYEEEE. Losses at the gene ends were 0 bases for V and 5 bases for J; bases not matched to a gene: 13.

J is TRBJ2-5 and V is TRBV9, with D tentatively TRBD1 (5 bases). Germline CDR1 is SGDLS and CDR2 is YYNGEE. The CDR3 contains 14 residues. The germline V and J ends were trimmed by 3 bases and 4 bases, with 13 bases remaining between them. The CDR3: CASSAGGQGETQYF. For the CDR3, the DNA is TGTGCCAGCAGCGCGGGCGGTCAGGGAGAGACCCAGTACTTC. The whole variable domain, remainder taken from reference TRBV9 and TRBJ2-5, is DSGVTQTPKHLITATGQRVTLRCSPRSGDLSVYWYQQSLDQGLQFLIQYYNGEERAKGNILERFSAQQFPDLHSELNLSSLELGDSALYFCASSAGGQGETQYFGPGTRLLVL.

This clone came up once. V gene TRBV7-2 combines with J gene TRBJ2-5; D gene unclear. Germline V gives CDR1 SGHTA, CDR2 FQGNSA. The CDR3 totals 14 residues. Trimming shortened V by 1 base and J by 1 base, and 7 bases separated the two germline ends. CDR3 in amino acids: CASSLEPLQETQYF. CDR3 DNA sequence: TGTGCCAGCAGCTTAGAGCCACTCCAAGAGACCCAGTACTTC.

The chain links TRBV28 to TRBJ2-1; 8 bases align to TRBD1. The germline CDR1 and CDR2 sequences are MDHEN and SYDVKM. There are 13 residues in the CDR3. V gave up 7 bases and J gave up 9 bases; unmatched junction bases: 8. The CDR3 protein is CASILQGAGEQFF. CDR3 sequence (DNA): TGTGCCAGCATCCTCCAGGGGGCGGGTGAGCAGTTCTTC.

This chain connects TRBV9 to TRBJ2-3; TRBD1 might be the D (5 bases). Trimming took 10 bases from V and 4 from J, leaving 16 bases between them. Looked up from germline, CDR1 is SGDLS and CDR2 is YYNGEE. The CDR3 has 13 amino acids. The chain's CDR3 is CASGRAGPDTQYF. CDR3 bases: TGTGCCTCAGGTCGGGCAGGGCCAGATACGCAGTATTTT.

The rearrangement joins TRBV21-1 to TRBJ1-3. TRBV21-1 is a known pseudogene. The CDR3 consists of 13 residues. The CDR3 DNA is TGTGCCAGCAGCAAAGTTATTGGAAACACCATATATTTT. This codes for CASSKVIGNTIYF.

The genes are TRBV6-5 and TRBJ2-5, with a possible D match to TRBD2 (5 bases). Germline CDR1 reads MNHEY; CDR2 reads SVGAGI. With 2 bases removed from V and 5 bases from J, the gap between germline ends came to 9 bases. The CDR3 has 13 residues. The CDR3 loop is CASSYPGIETQYF. The CDR3 DNA reads TGTGCCAGCAGTTACCCGGGGATCGAGACCCAGTACTTC.

V gene TRBV7-2 combines with J gene TRBJ1-5, with 8 bases matching TRBD1. CDR1 SGHTA and CDR2 FQGNSA come from the germline V gene. The CDR3 loop spans 15 amino acids. J was trimmed by 5 bases and V by 5 bases; bases with no gene match: 8. The CDR3 DNA follows: TGTGCCAGCAGCACGGACAGGGACCGTTATCAGCCCCAGCATTTT. Translation gives CASSTDRDRYQPQHF.

The V and J genes are TRBV4-1 and TRBJ2-7, with D unresolved. Germline assignment: CDR1 MGHRA and CDR2 YSYEKL. This CDR3 comprises 16 residues. The V gene lost 0 bases and the J gene lost 2 bases, with 14 bases spanning the gap. CDR3 DNA sequence: TGCGCCAGCAGCCAAGATGGAGACGGGTTACCCTACGAGCAGTACTTC. Encoded protein: CASSQDGDGLPYEQYF.

The V and J genes are TRBV7-9 and TRBJ2-5; 8 bases line up with TRBD1. From germline, CDR1 is SEHNR and CDR2 FQNEAQ (reference sequence). The CDR3 has 13 amino acids. The junction had 12 bases not matched to a gene; V was cut back by 7 bases and J by 11 bases. CDR3: CASTTRTGKEQYF. In nucleotides, the CDR3 is TGTGCCAGCACGACCAGGACAGGGAAAGAGCAGTACTTC. Using reference TRBV7-9 and TRBJ2-5 for the parts outside the CDR3, the full variable domain is DTGVSQNPRHKITKRGQNVTFRCDPISEHNRLYWYRQTLGQGPEFLTYFQNEAQLEKSRLLSDRFSAERPKGSFSTLEIQRTEQGDSAMYLCASTTRTGKEQYFGPGTRLLVL.

The rearrangement uses TRBV4-1 and TRBJ2-7; possibly TRBD1 for D (5 bases). From germline, CDR1 is MGHRA and CDR2 YSYEKL. The V gene lost 4 bases and the J gene lost 0 bases, with 13 bases spanning the gap. This CDR3 comprises 15 residues. The CDR3 nucleotides are TGCGCCAGCAGCCCCCAGGGCGCGAGCTCCTACGAGCAGTACTTC. Encoded protein: CASSPQGASSYEQYF.

V usage is TRBV7-9 and J usage is TRBJ2-1; D unclear. The CDR3 extends over 13 amino acids. V was cut by 1 base and J by 7 bases, with 8 bases left in between. CDR1 and CDR2 from the germline V gene are SEHNR and FQNEAQ (reference sequence). The CDR3 sequence is CASSLGSRNEQFF. The CDR3 nucleotides read TGTGCCAGCAGCTTAGGGTCTAGAAATGAGCAGTTCTTC.

The chain joins TRBV7-8 to TRBJ2-3; 8 positions match TRBD1. Germline CDR1 and CDR2: SGHVS and FQNEAQ. Unmatched junction bases numbered 4, after V lost 3 bases and J lost 2 bases. The CDR3 is made up of 15 amino acids. The CDR3 reads CASSLGQAYTDTQYF. The CDR3 coding sequence is TGTGCCAGCAGCTTGGGACAGGCCTACACAGATACGCAGTATTTT.

This clone was picked up a small number of times. The gene calls are TRBV19 and TRBJ1-1; the D gene is possibly TRBD1 (5 bases). The CDR3 totals 14 residues. Between the trimmed V and J ends, which lost 7 bases and 1 base, there was a span of 13 bases. Germline V gives CDR1 LNHDA, CDR2 SQIVND (reference sequence). This CDR3 is CASNQRGTNTEAFF. The CDR3 coding sequence is TGTGCCAGTAATCAACGGGGGACGAACACTGAAGCTTTCTTT.

The J gene is TRBJ2-1, the V gene TRBV28, with D possibly being TRBD2 (5 bases). The CDR3 length is 16 residues. V was cut by 5 bases and J by 3 bases, with 17 bases left in between. CDR1 is MDHEN, CDR2 SYDVKM, per germline. DNA for the CDR3: TGTGCCAGCAGTCCCCTCGGGAAGCGTCACTACAATGAGCAGTTCTTC. The encoded protein is CASSPLGKRHYNEQFF.